The entry that follows covers one TCR beta chain sequence. Germline loops: CDR1 KGHDR, CDR2 SFDVKD. The length of the CDR3 is 17 residues. Trimming cost V 4 bases and J 0 bases, with 15 bases left between them. This record belongs to a study of blood T cell repertoires in COVID-19. Overall study: Samples came from the United States, Italy and Spain, spanning acute and convalescent COVID-19. From T cells, B-cell-depleted T cells, or PBMCs came the material, which was cDNA or gDNA.

Under the authors' procedure: Scientists estimated how many nucleated cells there were by amplifying reference gene primers. The repertoire was sequenced with immunoSEQ multiplex PCR; TCRdb's copy has only in-frame clones and lacks some. D and trimming come from the DNA, and the V and J calls and clone size come from that table. This sample has approximately 5,100 clones, with about 80% found just once. This sequence joins TRBV24-1 and TRBJ2-1; TRBD2 is a possible D gene (6 bases). The sequence was obtained from a man aged 70-80 years with active COVID-19. The sequenced sample was peripheral blood. The CDR3 sequence is CATSDRDLLHSYNEQFF. Here the CDR3 DNA reads TGTGCCACCAGTGACCGGGACTTATTACACTCCTACAATGAGCAGTTCTTC.